This passage covers 8 T cell receptor beta chains from one sample sequenced in a study of vaccination and CD4 T cells after COVID-19. These receptors are not linked to any known antigen. The Oncomine TCR Beta short-read assay sequenced DNA from cultured CD4+ T cells. Each CDR3 protein gets one entry after TCRdb re-called the PCR reads with MiXCR. The sample lists roughly 24,000 distinct CDR3 sequences; about 41% were seen once. The sample's treatment: roughly nine-day PBMC culture with coronavirus spike peptide pools or control peptides (ViraFEST assay). Sequenced: CD4+ T cells from blood, cultured in vitro. These receptors came from a human donor who had recovered from COVID-19.

The chain uses TRBV30 and TRBJ1-2, with 7 bases fitting TRBD1. The CDR3 totals 15 residues. Trimming removed 1 base from V and 0 bases from J; junction bases left unmatched: 5. Germline V lookup: CDR1 GTSNPN, CDR2 SVGIG (reference sequence). The CDR3 spells CAWSAPGTANYGYTF. Here the CDR3 DNA reads TGTGCCTGGAGTGCTCCCGGGACAGCTAACTATGGCTACACCTTC.

The chain couples TRBV28 to TRBJ2-5; no reliable D call. The germline gives CDR1 MDHEN, CDR2 SYDVKM. V was clipped by 6 bases and J by 7 bases, with 12 bases between them. The CDR3 sequence is 12 residues long. CDR3 sequence: CASSLKRVTQYF. DNA of the CDR3: TGTGCCAGCAGCCTAAAAAGAGTGACCCAGTACTTC.

This rearrangement joins TRBV27 to TRBJ1-2; TRBD1 agrees at 8 bases. J was trimmed by 6 bases and V by 3 bases; bases with no gene match: 12. The CDR3 has 16 residues. Germline assignment: CDR1 MNHEY and CDR2 SMNVEV (reference sequence). CDR3 DNA sequence: TGTGCCAGCAGTTTGGGGCTCCCCTTGACAGGGGATGGCTACACCTTC. Protein: CASSLGLPLTGDGYTF.

This clonotype was found a few times. V gene TRBV5-1 combines with J gene TRBJ2-4, with 11 bases identical to TRBD1. The CDR3 runs to 15 residues. Germline CDR1 is SGHRS and CDR2 is YFSETQ. After removal of 0 bases from V and 6 bases from J, the junction contained 2 bases not matched to a gene. The CDR3 coding sequence is TGCGCCAGCAGCTTGGGTGGGACAGGGGGAAACATTCAGTACTTC. Translating it yields CASSLGGTGGNIQYF.

This clonotype occurred a few times. V gene TRBV20-1 combines with J gene TRBJ1-5; TRBD1 matches 9 bases. J was trimmed by 0 bases and V by 1 base; bases with no gene match: 10. The CDR3 is 18 residues long. Germline CDR1 and CDR2: DFQATT and SNEGSKA (reference sequence). This chain's CDR3 is CSARAWGQGANSNQPQHF. The DNA for the CDR3 is TGCAGTGCTAGAGCCTGGGGACAGGGCGCAAATAGCAATCAGCCCCAGCATTTT.

Only a few counts were recorded for this clonotype. The genes are TRBV20-1 and TRBJ2-2; TRBD1 or TRBD2 may be the D gene (7 bases each). V was trimmed by 0 bases and J by 5 bases, leaving 16 bases between them. This CDR3 comprises 16 residues. The germline gives CDR1 DFQATT, CDR2 SNEGSKA (reference sequence). CDR3 sequence: CSARDQRQGGTGELFF. The DNA of the CDR3 is TGCAGTGCTAGAGATCAACGGCAGGGGGGGACCGGGGAGCTGTTTTTT.

The chain carries TRBV28 and TRBJ2-5; 7 bases fit TRBD2. Germline CDR1 is MDHEN and CDR2 is SYDVKM. This CDR3 has 14 amino acids. Trimming removed 1 base from V and 5 bases from J; junction bases left unmatched: 4. The CDR3 reads CASSLSGGEETQYF. CDR3 in DNA: TGTGCCAGCAGTTTATCGGGGGGTGAGGAGACCCAGTACTTC.

The chain employs TRBV12-3 or TRBV12-4 and TRBJ2-1; the match to TRBD2 covers 7 bases. V trimming: 5 bases; J trimming: 4 bases; junction bases outside the gene matches: 8. The CDR3 is made up of 15 amino acids. CDR3 amino acids: CASSPRRERYNEQFF. For the CDR3, the DNA is TGTGCCAGCAGTCCGCGGCGGGAGCGGTACAATGAGCAGTTCTTC.